The source of this T cell receptor (beta chain) is a study of cytomegalovirus exposure and HLA in healthy donors. General observations from the study: Cytomegalovirus-associated status was assigned to approximately 160 TCR beta chains. The classifier reportedly diagnosed cytomegalovirus status with high specificity and sensitivity.

J gave up 1 base and V 4 bases, and 12 bases lay outside the gene matches. CDR1 and CDR2 from the germline V gene are SQVTM and ANQGSEA. The CDR3 covers 16 residues. In the case of this clone: The target antigen is unknown.

Measured with immunoSEQ multiplex PCR; TCRdb has only the in-frame clones, and not every one. The data contain tens of thousands of clones, about 91% of them singletons. Sequenced input: PBMCs. The TCR sequence derives from a man younger than 30 in good health and CMV-seronegative. The V call is TRBV29-1, the J call TRBJ1-2; 7 nucleotides align to TRBD1. The CDR3 nucleotides read TGCAGCGTTGTGCAGCCAGGACAGGAATTTAACTATGGCTACACCTTC. Its protein is CSVVQPGQEFNYGYTF.